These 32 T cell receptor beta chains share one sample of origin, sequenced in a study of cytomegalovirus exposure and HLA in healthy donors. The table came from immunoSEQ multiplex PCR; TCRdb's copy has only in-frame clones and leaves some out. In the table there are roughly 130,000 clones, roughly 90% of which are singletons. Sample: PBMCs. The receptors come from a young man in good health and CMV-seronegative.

The CDR3 loop is CASSPGAPAYEQYF. The CDR3 DNA reads as TGTGCCAGCTCACCTGGGGCCCCGGCCTACGAGCAGTACTTC. The chain combines TRBV18 with TRBJ2-7; perhaps TRBD1 as D (5 bases). Trimming removed 3 bases at V and 2 bases at J, with 11 bases between. This CDR3 comprises 14 residues. From germline, CDR1 is KGHSH and CDR2 LQKENI.

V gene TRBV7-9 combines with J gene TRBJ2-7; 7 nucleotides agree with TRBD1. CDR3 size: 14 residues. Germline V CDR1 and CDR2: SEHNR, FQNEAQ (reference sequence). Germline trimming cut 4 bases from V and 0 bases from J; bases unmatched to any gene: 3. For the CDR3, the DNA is TGTGCCAGCAGCTCCAGGGGGAGCTCCTACGAGCAGTACTTC. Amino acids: CASSSRGSSYEQYF.

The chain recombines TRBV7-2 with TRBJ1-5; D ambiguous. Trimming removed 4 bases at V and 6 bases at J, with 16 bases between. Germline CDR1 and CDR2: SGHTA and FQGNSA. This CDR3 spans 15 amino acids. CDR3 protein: CASSWEGSLGQPQHF. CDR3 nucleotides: TGTGCCAGCAGCTGGGAGGGTTCTCTGGGTCAGCCCCAGCATTTT.

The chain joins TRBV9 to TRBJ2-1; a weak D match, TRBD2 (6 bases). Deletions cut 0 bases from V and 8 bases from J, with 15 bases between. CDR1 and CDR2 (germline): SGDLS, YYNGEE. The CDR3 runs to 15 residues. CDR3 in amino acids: CASSVGDSLPHEQFF. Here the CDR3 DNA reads TGTGCCAGCAGCGTAGGGGACTCACTCCCCCATGAGCAGTTCTTC.

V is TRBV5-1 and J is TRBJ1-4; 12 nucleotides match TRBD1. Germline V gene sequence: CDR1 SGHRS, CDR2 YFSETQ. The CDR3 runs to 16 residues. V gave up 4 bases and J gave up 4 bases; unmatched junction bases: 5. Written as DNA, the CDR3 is TGCGCCAGCAGCCATGGGACAGGGGGCGTTAATGAAAAACTGTTTTTT. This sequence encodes CASSHGTGGVNEKLFF.

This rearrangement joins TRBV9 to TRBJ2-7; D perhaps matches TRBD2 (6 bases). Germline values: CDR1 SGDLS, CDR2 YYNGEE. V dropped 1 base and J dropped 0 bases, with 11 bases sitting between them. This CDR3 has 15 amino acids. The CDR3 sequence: CASSVKSGFSYEQYF. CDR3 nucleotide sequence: TGTGCCAGCAGCGTAAAAAGCGGGTTCTCCTACGAGCAGTACTTC.

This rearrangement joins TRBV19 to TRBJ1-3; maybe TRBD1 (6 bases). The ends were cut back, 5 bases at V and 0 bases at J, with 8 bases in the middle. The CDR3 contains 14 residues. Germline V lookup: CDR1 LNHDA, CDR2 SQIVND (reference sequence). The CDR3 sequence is CASSQDSSGNTIYF. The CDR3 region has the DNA TGTGCCAGTAGTCAGGACAGCTCTGGAAACACCATATATTTT.

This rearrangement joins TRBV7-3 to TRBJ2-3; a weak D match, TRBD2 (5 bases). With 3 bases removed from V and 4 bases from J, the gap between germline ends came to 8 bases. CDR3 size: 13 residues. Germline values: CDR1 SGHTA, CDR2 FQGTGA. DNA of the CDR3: TGTGCCAGCAGCTTGCGCGGGCCAGATACGCAGTATTTT. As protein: CASSLRGPDTQYF.

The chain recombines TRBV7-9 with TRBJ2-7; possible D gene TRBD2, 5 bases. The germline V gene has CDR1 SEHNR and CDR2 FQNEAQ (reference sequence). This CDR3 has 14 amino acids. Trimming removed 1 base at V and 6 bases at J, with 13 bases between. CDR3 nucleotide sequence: TGTGCCAGCAGCTTAGGTTCGCCAGGAGGCGAGCAGTACTTC. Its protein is CASSLGSPGGEQYF.

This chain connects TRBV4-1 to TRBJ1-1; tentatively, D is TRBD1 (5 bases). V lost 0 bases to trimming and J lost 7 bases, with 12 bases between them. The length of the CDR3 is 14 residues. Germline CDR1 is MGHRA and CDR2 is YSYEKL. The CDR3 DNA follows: TGCGCCAGCAGCCAAGAAGGGGCGACCCTTGAAGCTTTCTTT. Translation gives CASSQEGATLEAFF.

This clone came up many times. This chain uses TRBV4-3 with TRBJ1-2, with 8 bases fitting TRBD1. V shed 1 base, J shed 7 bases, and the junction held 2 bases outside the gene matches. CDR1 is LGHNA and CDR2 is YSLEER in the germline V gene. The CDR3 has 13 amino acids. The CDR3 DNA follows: TGCGCCAGCAGCCAAGGCAGGGGGCTTGGCTACACCTTC. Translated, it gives CASSQGRGLGYTF.

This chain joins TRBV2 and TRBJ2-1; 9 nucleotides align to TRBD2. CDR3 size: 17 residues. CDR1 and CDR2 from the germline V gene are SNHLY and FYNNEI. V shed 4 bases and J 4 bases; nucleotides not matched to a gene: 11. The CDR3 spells CASSGELAGENYNEQFF. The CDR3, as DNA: TGTGCCAGCAGTGGAGAGTTAGCGGGAGAGAATTACAATGAGCAGTTCTTC.

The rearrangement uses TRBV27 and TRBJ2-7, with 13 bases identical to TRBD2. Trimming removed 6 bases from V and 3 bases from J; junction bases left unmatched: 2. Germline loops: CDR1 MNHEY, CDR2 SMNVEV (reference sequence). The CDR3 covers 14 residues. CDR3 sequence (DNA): TGTGCCAGCAGCGGGACTAGCGGGGTCTACGAGCAGTACTTC. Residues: CASSGTSGVYEQYF.

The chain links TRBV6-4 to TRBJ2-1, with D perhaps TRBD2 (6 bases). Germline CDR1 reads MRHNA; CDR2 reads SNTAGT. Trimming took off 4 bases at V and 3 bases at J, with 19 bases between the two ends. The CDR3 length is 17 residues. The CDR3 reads CASSVIELRGLYNEQFF. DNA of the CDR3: TGTGCCAGCAGTGTCATTGAACTGCGGGGTCTCTACAATGAGCAGTTCTTC.

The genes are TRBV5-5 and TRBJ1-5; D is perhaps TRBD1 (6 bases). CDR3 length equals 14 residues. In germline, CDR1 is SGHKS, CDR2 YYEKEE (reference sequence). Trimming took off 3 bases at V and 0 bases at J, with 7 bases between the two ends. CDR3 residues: CASSWGHSNQPQHF. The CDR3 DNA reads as TGTGCCAGCAGCTGGGGGCATAGCAATCAGCCCCAGCATTTT.

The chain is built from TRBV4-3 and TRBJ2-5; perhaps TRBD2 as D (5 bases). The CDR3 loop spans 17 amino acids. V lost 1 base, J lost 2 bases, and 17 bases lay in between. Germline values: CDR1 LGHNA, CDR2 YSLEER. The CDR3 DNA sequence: TGCGCCAGCAGCCAAGTCGTCGGGGTAACTGGTCAAGAGACCCAGTACTTC. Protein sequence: CASSQVVGVTGQETQYF.

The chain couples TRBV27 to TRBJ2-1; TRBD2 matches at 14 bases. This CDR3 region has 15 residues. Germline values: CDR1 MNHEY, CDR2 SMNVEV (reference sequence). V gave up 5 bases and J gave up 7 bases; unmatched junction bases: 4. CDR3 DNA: TGTGCCAGCAGTGCCGGGACTAGCGGGAGAAATGAGCAGTTCTTC. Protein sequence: CASSAGTSGRNEQFF.

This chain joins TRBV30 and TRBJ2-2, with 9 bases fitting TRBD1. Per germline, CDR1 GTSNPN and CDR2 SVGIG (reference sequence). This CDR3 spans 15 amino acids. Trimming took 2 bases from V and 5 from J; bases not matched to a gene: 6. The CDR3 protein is CAWSTGGTGTGELFF. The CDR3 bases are TGTGCCTGGAGTACAGGGGGCACGGGGACCGGGGAGCTGTTTTTT.

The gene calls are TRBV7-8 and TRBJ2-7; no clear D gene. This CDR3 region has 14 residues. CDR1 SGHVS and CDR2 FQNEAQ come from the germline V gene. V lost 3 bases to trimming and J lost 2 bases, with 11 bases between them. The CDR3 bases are TGTGCCAGCAGCTTTGGTCCTACGGCCTACGAGCAGTACTTC. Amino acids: CASSFGPTAYEQYF.

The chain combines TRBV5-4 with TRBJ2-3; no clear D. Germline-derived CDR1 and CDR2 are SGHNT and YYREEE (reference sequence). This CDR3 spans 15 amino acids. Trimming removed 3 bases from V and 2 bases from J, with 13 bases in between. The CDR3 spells CASSSPAEYTDTQYF. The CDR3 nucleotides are TGTGCCAGCAGCTCCCCGGCGGAGTACACAGATACGCAGTATTTT.

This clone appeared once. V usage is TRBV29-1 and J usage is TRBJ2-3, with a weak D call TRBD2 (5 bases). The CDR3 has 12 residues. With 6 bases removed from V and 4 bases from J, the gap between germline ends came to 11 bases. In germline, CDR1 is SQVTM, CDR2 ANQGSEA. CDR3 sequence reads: CSVVLGADTQYF. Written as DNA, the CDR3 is TGCAGCGTCGTTCTCGGGGCAGATACGCAGTATTTT.

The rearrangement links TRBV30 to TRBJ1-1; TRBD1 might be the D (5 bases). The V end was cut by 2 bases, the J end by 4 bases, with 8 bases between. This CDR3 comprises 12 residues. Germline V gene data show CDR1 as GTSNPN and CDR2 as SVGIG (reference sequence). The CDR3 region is CAWSFGGTEAFF. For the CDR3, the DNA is TGTGCCTGGAGTTTCGGGGGCACTGAAGCTTTCTTT. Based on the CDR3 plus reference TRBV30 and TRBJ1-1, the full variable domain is SQTIHQWPATLVQPVGSPLSLECTVEGTSNPNLYWYRQAAGRGLQLLFYSVGIGQISSEVPQNLSASRPQDRQFILSSKKLLLSDSGFYLCAWSFGGTEAFFGQGTRLTVV.

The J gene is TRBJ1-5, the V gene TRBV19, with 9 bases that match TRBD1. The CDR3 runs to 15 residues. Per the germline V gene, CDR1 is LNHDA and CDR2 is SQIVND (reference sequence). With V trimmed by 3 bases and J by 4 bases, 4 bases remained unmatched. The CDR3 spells CASSMKGQGNQPQHF. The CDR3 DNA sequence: TGTGCCAGTAGTATGAAAGGACAGGGGAATCAGCCCCAGCATTTT.

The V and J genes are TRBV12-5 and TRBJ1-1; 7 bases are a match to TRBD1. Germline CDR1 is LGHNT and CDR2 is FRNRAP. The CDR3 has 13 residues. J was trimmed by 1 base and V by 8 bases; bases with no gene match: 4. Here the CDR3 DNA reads TGTGCTAGTTCCTACAGGGGGAACACTGAAGCTTTCTTT. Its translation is CASSYRGNTEAFF.

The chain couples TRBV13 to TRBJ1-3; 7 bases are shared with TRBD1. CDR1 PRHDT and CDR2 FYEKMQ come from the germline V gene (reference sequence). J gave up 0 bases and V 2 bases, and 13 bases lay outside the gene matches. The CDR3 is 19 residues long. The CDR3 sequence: CASSLYSRDSDFSGNTIYF. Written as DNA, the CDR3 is TGTGCCAGCAGCTTATATTCCCGGGACAGTGACTTCTCTGGAAACACCATATATTTT.

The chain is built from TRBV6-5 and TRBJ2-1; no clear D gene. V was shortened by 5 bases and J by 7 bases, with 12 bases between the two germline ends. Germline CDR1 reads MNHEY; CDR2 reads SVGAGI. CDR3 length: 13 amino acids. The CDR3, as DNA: TGTGCCAGCAGTCGACACAGTACGAATGAGCAGTTCTTC. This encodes CASSRHSTNEQFF.

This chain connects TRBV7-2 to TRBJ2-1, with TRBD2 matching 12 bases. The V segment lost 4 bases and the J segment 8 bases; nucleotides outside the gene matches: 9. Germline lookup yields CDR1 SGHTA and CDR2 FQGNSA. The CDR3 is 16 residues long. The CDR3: CASSSSGASGRDEQFF. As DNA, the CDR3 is TGTGCCAGCAGCTCATCAGGGGCTAGCGGGAGGGATGAGCAGTTCTTC.

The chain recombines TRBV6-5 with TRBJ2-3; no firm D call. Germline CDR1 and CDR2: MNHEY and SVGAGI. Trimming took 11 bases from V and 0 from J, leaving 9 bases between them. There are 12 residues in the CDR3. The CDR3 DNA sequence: TGTGCCTCAACGACTAGCACAGATACGCAGTATTTT. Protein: CASTTSTDTQYF.

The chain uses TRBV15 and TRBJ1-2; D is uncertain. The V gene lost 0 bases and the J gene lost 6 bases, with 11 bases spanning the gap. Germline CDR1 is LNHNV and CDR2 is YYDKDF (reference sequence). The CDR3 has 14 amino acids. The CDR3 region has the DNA TGTGCCACCAGCAGAGATCGGCAGCAGGATGGCTACACCTTC. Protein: CATSRDRQQDGYTF.

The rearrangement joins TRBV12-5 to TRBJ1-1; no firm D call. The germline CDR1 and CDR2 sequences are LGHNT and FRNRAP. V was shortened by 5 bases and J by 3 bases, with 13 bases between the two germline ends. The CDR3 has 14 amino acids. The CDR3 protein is CASGHPPSDTEAFF. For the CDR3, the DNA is TGTGCTAGTGGTCACCCTCCCTCGGACACTGAAGCTTTCTTT.

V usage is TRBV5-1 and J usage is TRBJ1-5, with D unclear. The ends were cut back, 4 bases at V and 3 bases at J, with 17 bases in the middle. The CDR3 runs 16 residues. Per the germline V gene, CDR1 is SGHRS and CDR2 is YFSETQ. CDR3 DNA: TGCGCCAGCAGCGTTGGCCCAGCCAGCGCCAATCAGCCCCAGCATTTT. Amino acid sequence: CASSVGPASANQPQHF. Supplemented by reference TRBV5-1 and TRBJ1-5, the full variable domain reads KAGVTQTPRYLIKTRGQQVTLSCSPISGHRSVSWYQQTPGQGLQFLFEYFSETQRNKGNFPGRFSGRQFSNSRSEMNVSTLELGDSALYLCASSVGPASANQPQHFGDGTRLSIL.

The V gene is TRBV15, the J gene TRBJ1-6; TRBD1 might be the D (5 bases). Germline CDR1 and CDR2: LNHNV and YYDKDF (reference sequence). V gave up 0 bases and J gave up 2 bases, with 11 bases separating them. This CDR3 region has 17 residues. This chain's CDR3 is CATSRESRAAYNSPLHF. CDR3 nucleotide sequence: TGTGCCACCAGCAGAGAGAGCAGGGCAGCCTATAATTCACCCCTCCACTTT.